These 32 T cell receptor beta chains share one sample of origin, sequenced in a study of blood T cell repertoires in COVID-19. Sequencing used immunoSEQ multiplex PCR; TCRdb keeps in-frame clones, though not all of them. Altogether about 480,000 clones are present, about 91% being singletons, with the ten largest covering about 0.91%. The sample taken for sequencing was peripheral blood. These receptor sequences come from a man younger than 35 with COVID-19, enrolled during active disease.

J is TRBJ2-3 and V is TRBV7-6, with D perhaps TRBD2 (5 bases). V lost 3 bases and J 8 bases, leaving 12 bases between the germline ends. The CDR3 length is 13 residues. Germline loops: CDR1 SGHVS, CDR2 FNYEAQ. CDR3 in DNA: TGTGCCAGCAGCTTGATACTAGAAGGTACGCAGTATTTT. Its protein is CASSLILEGTQYF. Combining the CDR3 with reference TRBV7-6 and TRBJ2-3 gives the whole variable domain GAGVSQSPRYKVTKRGQDVALRCDPISGHVSLYWYRQALGQGPEFLTYFNYEAQQDKSGLPNDRFSAERPEGSISTLTIQRTEQRDSAMYRCASSLILEGTQYFGPGTRLTVL.

This chain connects TRBV21-1 to TRBJ1-1; TRBD1, as called in the table, went unchecked against the DNA. TRBV21-1 is annotated as a pseudogene. CDR3 length: 15 residues. In DNA form, the CDR3 reads TGTGCCAGCAGCAAAAGGGGGCGCGGTTCCACTGAAGCTTTCTTT. Encoded protein: CASSKRGRGSTEAFF.

This clone showed up just once. The V call is TRBV3-1 (or the pseudogene TRBV3-2), the J call TRBJ2-1; 10 nucleotides match TRBD2. The CDR3 is 16 amino acids. The germline V gene has CDR1 LGHDT and CDR2 YNNKEL (reference sequence). The V segment lost 1 base and the J segment 3 bases; nucleotides outside the gene matches: 3. The CDR3 sequence is CASSQGLAGHYNEQFF. CDR3 coding DNA: TGTGCCAGCAGCCAAGGACTAGCGGGCCACTACAATGAGCAGTTCTTC.

The rearrangement links TRBV7-9 to TRBJ1-3; no clear D gene. Trimming left V 5 bases short and J 0 bases short, with 14 bases between. The CDR3 is made up of 16 amino acids. Germline-derived CDR1 and CDR2 are SEHNR and FQNEAQ (reference sequence). The CDR3: CASSPLGGYSGNTIYF. DNA for the CDR3: TGTGCCAGCAGCCCCCTGGGAGGTTACTCTGGAAACACCATATATTTT.

This chain connects TRBV12-3 or TRBV12-4 to TRBJ1-2; maybe TRBD1 (5 bases). CDR3 length: 13 amino acids. V dropped 6 bases and J dropped 1 base, with 9 bases sitting between them. The CDR3 protein is CASSPTVNYGYTF. The CDR3 nucleotides are TGTGCCAGCAGCCCGACAGTTAACTATGGCTACACCTTC.

This chain connects TRBV7-6 to TRBJ1-3; D is unresolved. This CDR3 has 14 amino acids. Germline V CDR1 and CDR2: SGHVS, FNYEAQ. V lost 4 bases and J lost 8, with 15 bases in between. The CDR3 nucleotides read TGTGCCAGCAGCTCCCCGCCAAAGAGGCACACCATATATTTT. This gives the protein CASSSPPKRHTIYF.

This clone is a singleton in its sample. The chain couples TRBV5-1 to TRBJ1-2, with 9 bases lining up with TRBD1. Trimming removed 4 bases from V and 6 bases from J; junction bases left unmatched: 10. The CDR3 spans 15 residues. CDR1 and CDR2 (germline): SGHRS, YFSETQ. The DNA for the CDR3 is TGCGCCAGCAGCCCGGGACAGGGCTTGATGGATGGCTACACCTTC. This encodes CASSPGQGLMDGYTF.

The rearrangement uses TRBV27 and TRBJ2-2, with no clear D. V was clipped by 4 bases and J by 5 bases, with 5 bases between them. The CDR3 loop spans 12 amino acids. Germline V gene data show CDR1 as MNHEY and CDR2 as SMNVEV (reference sequence). CDR3 loop: CASSSLTGELFF. CDR3 nucleotide sequence: TGTGCCAGCAGTTCCCTTACCGGGGAGCTGTTTTTT.

V is TRBV6-5 and J is TRBJ2-7; a weak D match, TRBD2 (6 bases). This CDR3 is built from 13 residues. Trimming shortened V by 6 bases and J by 4 bases, and 13 bases separated the two germline ends. Germline lookup yields CDR1 MNHEY and CDR2 SVGAGI. The CDR3 is CASRLAVDYEQYF. Written as DNA, the CDR3 is TGTGCCAGCAGATTAGCGGTTGATTACGAGCAGTACTTC.

There are a few counts of this clone. This sequence joins TRBV19 and TRBJ1-6; weak D call: TRBD1 (6 bases). This CDR3 has 15 residues. V lost 3 bases and J lost 7, with 13 bases in between. The germline V gene encodes CDR1 LNHDA and CDR2 SQIVND (reference sequence). In DNA, the CDR3 is TGTGCCAGTAGTATCCTTCAGGGGACCAATTCACCCCTCCACTTT. Translation: CASSILQGTNSPLHF.

The chain employs TRBV6-5 and TRBJ2-2; 7 bases fit TRBD1. V shed 8 bases and J 10 bases; nucleotides not matched to a gene: 10. Looked up from germline, CDR1 is MNHEY and CDR2 is SVGAGI. The CDR3 runs 13 residues. CDR3 bases: TGTGCCAGCGTTAGACAGGGAGAAGCGGAGCTGTTTTTT. This encodes CASVRQGEAELFF.

The rearrangement uses TRBV18 and TRBJ2-3; D call uncertain. Germline CDR1 is KGHSH and CDR2 is LQKENI. CDR3 size: 16 residues. The V end was cut by 2 bases, the J end by 1 base, with 13 bases between. This CDR3 is CASSPGTPRGTDTQYF. The CDR3 DNA reads as TGTGCCAGCTCACCAGGCACACCTAGAGGCACAGATACGCAGTATTTT.

This clone occurred once. J is TRBJ2-3 and V is TRBV5-1, with 7 nucleotides matching TRBD2. From germline, CDR1 is SGHRS and CDR2 YFSETQ. V shed 3 bases, J shed 5 bases, and the junction held 9 bases outside the gene matches. The CDR3 has 15 residues. In nucleotides, the CDR3 is TGCGCCAGCAGCTCGTTGGCGGGAGTTCAAGATACGCAGTATTTT. Translated: CASSSLAGVQDTQYF.

V and J are TRBV19 and TRBJ2-3; 8 nucleotides agree with TRBD2. The CDR3 length is 14 residues. The germline gives CDR1 LNHDA, CDR2 SQIVND (reference sequence). Trimming cost V 3 bases and J 6 bases; bases outside gene matches: 5. CDR3 protein: CASSIGTRGDTQYF. The CDR3 nucleotides are TGTGCCAGTAGTATTGGGACTAGGGGGGATACGCAGTATTTT.

This rearrangement joins TRBV5-1 to TRBJ2-7; a possible D gene is TRBD2 (5 bases). Germline V gene sequence: CDR1 SGHRS, CDR2 YFSETQ. The CDR3 runs to 14 residues. V lost 2 bases, J lost 2 bases, and 11 bases lay in between. The CDR3, as DNA: TGCGCCAGCAGCTTCTCGGTAGCGACCTACGAGCAGTACTTC. This codes for CASSFSVATYEQYF.

The chain employs TRBV7-2 and TRBJ2-5; the D is unclear. The germline V gene has CDR1 SGHTA and CDR2 FQGNSA. Trimming pared 1 base from V and 0 bases from J, leaving 9 bases between. This CDR3 has 15 amino acids. The DNA of the CDR3 is TGTGCCAGCAGCTTAGGAGGTGGAGACCAAGAGACCCAGTACTTC. It specifies CASSLGGGDQETQYF.

The rearrangement uses TRBV11-3 and TRBJ2-3, with 7 bases matching TRBD2. The length of the CDR3 is 14 residues. With 3 bases clipped from V and 5 bases from J, the junction kept 5 bases outside the gene matches. Germline CDR1 is SGHNT and CDR2 is YENEEA. CDR3 in DNA: TGTGCCAGCAGCTTGGCGGGAGAGAGAGATACGCAGTATTTT. Protein product: CASSLAGERDTQYF.

As concerns this clone: As the CDR3 is not closed by the conserved phenylalanine or tryptophan, this likely results from a read error. The limits of the CDR3 on the DNA are not certain, so only TCRdb's listed CDR3 is given. The rearrangement joins TRBV2 to TRBJ2-3; no DNA check was done on the table's D call, TRBD2. The CDR3 extends over 11 residues, inclusive of both ends. Germline loops: CDR1 SNHLY, CDR2 FYNNEI. The CDR3 spells CASSATGTSDI.

The V and J genes are TRBV15 and TRBJ1-1; D might be TRBD1 (6 bases). CDR3 length: 14 amino acids. Trimming cost V 3 bases and J 5 bases, with 13 bases left between them. CDR1 and CDR2 from the germline V gene are LNHNV and YYDKDF (reference sequence). The CDR3 DNA is TGTGCCACCAGCAGCGACAGGCGGGGGACTGAAGCTTTCTTT. This codes for CATSSDRRGTEAFF.

The rearrangement joins TRBV21-1 to TRBJ2-7; the table's D call TRBD2 went unverified against the DNA. TRBV21-1 is shown as a pseudogene. CDR3 length equals 15 residues. The CDR3 DNA follows: TGTGCCAGCAGCAACCATAGCGGGCTCTCCTACGAGCAGTACTTC. Residues: CASSNHSGLSYEQYF.

The gene calls are TRBV30 and TRBJ2-5; 8 nucleotides agree with TRBD2. CDR1 GTSNPN and CDR2 SVGIG come from the germline V gene (reference sequence). The CDR3 contains 14 residues. The J segment lost 5 bases and the V segment lost 0 bases, leaving 5 bases of the junction unmatched. CDR3: CAWSVIAGRETQYF. The CDR3 DNA reads as TGTGCCTGGAGTGTAATAGCGGGAAGGGAGACCCAGTACTTC.

The J gene is TRBJ1-4, the V gene TRBV5-1; possibly TRBD1 for D (5 bases). The V and J ends lost 0 bases and 5 bases respectively, with 8 bases between them. The CDR3 runs 14 residues. In germline, CDR1 is SGHRS, CDR2 YFSETQ. The CDR3 spells CASSLDGGNEKLFF. The CDR3 DNA follows: TGCGCCAGCAGCTTGGACGGGGGGAATGAAAAACTGTTTTTT.

The chain has TRBV7-9 and TRBJ1-2, with TRBD1 matching over 7 bases. CDR1 is SEHNR and CDR2 is FQNEAQ in the germline V gene (reference sequence). The CDR3 spans 15 residues. V trimming: 4 bases; J trimming: 8 bases; junction bases outside the gene matches: 13. For the CDR3, the DNA is TGTGCCAGCAGCTACGGGACAGCCGAAAAATCCGGCTACACCTTC. Its translation: CASSYGTAEKSGYTF.

The J gene is TRBJ1-1, the V gene TRBV5-4; 10 bases match TRBD1. With V trimmed by 4 bases and J by 4 bases, 7 bases remained unmatched. Germline CDR1 and CDR2: SGHNT and YYREEE (reference sequence). The CDR3 is 15 amino acids. The CDR3 protein is CASSGQGVSVTEAFF. The CDR3 nucleotides are TGTGCCAGCAGCGGACAGGGGGTGTCGGTCACTGAAGCTTTCTTT.

The rearrangement uses TRBV2 and TRBJ1-6; 9 bases agree with TRBD1. The CDR3 extends over 17 amino acids. Trimming removed 7 bases from V and 0 bases from J; junction bases left unmatched: 7. In germline, CDR1 is SNHLY, CDR2 FYNNEI. CDR3 DNA sequence: TGTGCCAGCAATACAGGGACAGGGAGCTCCTATAATTCACCCCTCCACTTT. It translates to CASNTGTGSSYNSPLHF. The entire variable domain, with the rest obtained from reference TRBV2 and TRBJ1-6, is as follows: EPEVTQTPSHQVTQMGQEVILRCVPISNHLYFYWYRQILGQKVEFLVSFYNNEISEKSEIFDDQFSVERPDGSNFTLKIRSTKLEDSAMYFCASNTGTGSSYNSPLHFGNGTRLTVT.

J is TRBJ2-1 and V is TRBV6-5, with a tentative D call TRBD1 (5 bases). V lost 6 bases and J lost 10, with 10 bases in between. This CDR3 has 11 amino acids. Germline V gives CDR1 MNHEY, CDR2 SVGAGI. The CDR3 sequence is CASRSGNEQFF. CDR3 coding DNA: TGTGCCAGCAGGTCAGGGAACGAGCAGTTCTTC.

V usage is TRBV21-1 and J usage is TRBJ2-4; the table calls TRBD1, which could not be checked here. TRBV21-1 has pseudogene status. The CDR3 runs 16 residues. CDR3 protein: CASSRNDRAAKNIQYF. CDR3 nucleotide sequence: TGTGCCAGCAGCCGAAATGACAGGGCAGCCAAAAACATTCAGTACTTC.

The genes are TRBV6-5 and TRBJ2-7; D remains unclear. Germline V gives CDR1 MNHEY, CDR2 SVGAGI. Trimming cost V 6 bases and J 3 bases, with 9 bases left between them. This CDR3 contains 12 residues. CDR3 sequence (DNA): TGTGCCAGCAGACTGACTGTCTACGAGCAGTACTTC. The encoded protein is CASRLTVYEQYF.

The J gene is TRBJ2-7, the V gene TRBV30, with 7 bases identical to TRBD2. CDR1 and CDR2 (germline): GTSNPN, SVGIG (reference sequence). The V and J ends lost 2 bases and 0 bases, in that order; junction bases with no gene match: 10. This CDR3 has 16 residues. The DNA of the CDR3 is TGTGCCTGGAGTCAACAGTACGGGGGGAGCTCCTACGAGCAGTACTTC. Amino acid sequence: CAWSQQYGGSSYEQYF.

Here the CDR3 DNA reads TGCGCCAGCAGCCAAGGGCGGGAGGTCTACAATGAGCAGTTCTTC. The encoded protein is CASSQGREVYNEQFF. V gene TRBV4-1 combines with J gene TRBJ2-1, with TRBD2 identical over 8 bases. Germline V lookup: CDR1 MGHRA, CDR2 YSYEKL. The CDR3 is 15 amino acids. V lost 1 base to trimming and J lost 3 bases; unmatched junction nucleotides: 2.

This chain links TRBV27 with TRBJ1-2; D is unresolved. This CDR3 is 14 amino acids long. Between the trimmed V and J ends, which lost 0 bases and 8 bases, there was a span of 13 bases. The V gene's germline CDR1 is MNHEY and CDR2 SMNVEV (reference sequence). The CDR3 sequence is CASSLSWVGEGYTF. DNA of the CDR3: TGTGCCAGCAGTTTATCGTGGGTGGGAGAAGGCTACACCTTC.

Only a few counts were recorded for this clone. The gene calls are TRBV10-1 and TRBJ2-7; a weak D match, TRBD2 (6 bases). The CDR3 has 15 residues. Between the trimmed V and J ends, which lost 2 bases and 3 bases, there was a span of 14 bases. CDR1 is WNHNN, CDR2 SYGVQD, per germline (reference sequence). This CDR3 is CASSENSGVNYEQYF. The CDR3, as DNA: TGCGCCAGCAGTGAGAATAGCGGAGTAAACTACGAGCAGTACTTC.